This paragraph covers one TCR beta chain sequence. Its specific antigen is unknown. No per-base quality is available; no much larger clone lies one base away. The immunoSEQ Assay, a bias-controlled multiplex PCR, was used to amplify TCRbeta CDR3 regions from genomic DNA. The authors processed their data as follows. Nucleated cell counts per sample were estimated from amplification of reference gene primers within the assay. To quantify the absolute abundance of each unique TCRbeta CDR3 rearrangement, sequence reads were collapsed and filtered. For each sample, productive Simpson clonality was calculated as the square root of Simpson's diversity index across productive rearrangements. TCRdb provides this immuneACCESS table in a form limited to in-frame rearrangements. Some clones are lacking; in checked studies, under half of them reflect an unresolved V gene, and why the rest are absent is not known. V and J calls and clone size are those listed in that table; D and trimming were worked out from the DNA. The sample contains about 300,000 clones, approximately 85% of them found a single time. Less than 2.5% of the sample comes from the top ten.

The sample comes from a study of blood T cell repertoires in COVID-19 (TCRdb year 2020). Concerning the study at large: Samples from collaborators originated in the United States, Italy and Spain and spanned both the acute and convalescent phases of COVID-19. HLA class I and class II types, where available, came from metadata supplied by the sample provider rather than from assay-based typing. A de-identified subject ID, COVID-19 status, age in years and sex were almost always included in the sample metadata. The samples were drawn from two sources: the first 160 participants of the ongoing ImmuneRACE study, and 950 to 1,500 subjects contributed by 6 global collaborators. The prospective study material was composed of cDNA or gDNA derived from T cells, B-cell-depleted T cells, or PBMCs. The repertoires were made available in a free public database intended to serve as a resource for research on the immune response to SARS-CoV-2. The dataset comprised deeply sampled blood TCRbeta repertoires from subjects exposed to, actively infected with, or recovered from COVID-19. Paper-wide results and their limitations: How much clinical and demographic metadata was included differed by source and by participant, and the metadata was provided uncurated.

Participants in the prospective study were enrolled through a virtual design, were aged roughly 18 to 90 years, and lived in 24 United States geographic areas. In the prospective study, cohorts were assigned on the basis of participant-reported clinical history obtained from a screening survey and a study questionnaire. ImmuneRACE Cohort 3 recovered participants were defined by two consecutive negative NP/OP PCR tests, healthcare professional clearance, or symptom resolution. Mobile phlebotomists in the prospective study collected whole blood, serum and a nasopharyngeal or oropharyngeal swab from every participant. Participants in the prospective study had the option to provide additional blood draws and questionnaires over a roughly 2-month period. Before DNA extraction, blood samples from the prospective study were shipped at room temperature or frozen. CDR1 LNHDA and CDR2 SQIVND are derived from the germline V gene (reference sequence). A distance of 15 bases separates the germline ends of V and J, which lose 3 bases and 6 bases respectively. The CDR3 starts with the cysteine, ends with the phenylalanine, and has 16 residues. This entry keeps only the CDR3 DNA: 48 bases, framed from base 1.

The TCR was taken from a man in his thirties or forties who had recovered from COVID-19. Sequencing input: PBMCs or T cells enriched from blood (not recorded which). The chain employs TRBV19 and TRBJ1-6; the D segment could be TRBD1, given 5 matching bases. The CDR3 loop reads CASSIVGAGGNSPLHF. The nucleotide sequence reads TGTGCCAGTAGTATTGTTGGGGCAGGCGGTAATTCACCCCTCCACTTT.